Shown below are 3 T cell receptor beta chains from a single sample sequenced in a study of T cell responses to AZD1222 COVID-19 vaccine. Only in-frame clones appear in the TCRdb table, and some are missing; sequencing was by immunoSEQ multiplex PCR. The sample shows around 78,000 clones, 87% of them seen only once. This sample comprised peripheral blood, obtained on day 0 of AZD1222 vaccination. The receptors stem from an adult in good health.

The chain employs TRBV7-8 and TRBJ1-1; D may be TRBD1 (5 bases). The V gene's germline CDR1 is SGHVS and CDR2 FQNEAQ. The CDR3 is 13 amino acids. Trimming removed 5 bases at V and 5 bases at J, with 12 bases between. Here the CDR3 DNA reads TGTGCCAGCAGCCCGGGGGGGAGGACTGAAGCTTTCTTT. As protein: CASSPGGRTEAFF.

V gene TRBV18 combines with J gene TRBJ1-1; unclear D gene. The CDR3 contains 12 residues. Trimming pared 3 bases from V and 6 bases from J, leaving 8 bases between. Germline V CDR1 and CDR2: KGHSH, LQKENI. The CDR3 region has the DNA TGTGCCAGCTCACCGAGAATCGCTGAAGCTTTCTTT. Protein: CASSPRIAEAFF.

This clone showed up just a few times. V is TRBV4-1 and J is TRBJ1-1; no definite D call. V lost 3 bases and J lost 7, with 12 bases in between. The germline gives CDR1 MGHRA, CDR2 YSYEKL. The CDR3 sequence is 13 residues long. The CDR3 here is CASSQRTGLEAFF. CDR3 DNA: TGCGCCAGCAGCCAGAGAACCGGTCTTGAAGCTTTCTTT.